Shown below are 12 T cell receptor beta chains from a single sample sequenced in a study of T cell repertoires in cytomegalovirus infection. One entry per CDR3 protein results from TCRdb running MiXCR on the reads. This table holds 500,000 to 600,000 distinct CDR3 sequences, more than 15% found once. The specimen sequenced was CD8+ T cells from PBMCs. All receptors come from a human donor in good health (CMV status not recorded). Some clones in this sample may be carry-over from other donors' samples.

V is TRBV6-5 and J is TRBJ1-2, with 11 positions matching TRBD1. CDR3 length: 14 amino acids. The V and J ends lost 5 bases and 8 bases, in that order; junction bases with no gene match: 7. Germline CDR1 is MNHEY and CDR2 is SVGAGI. The DNA for the CDR3 is TGTGCCAGCAGTGCGGACAGGGGGCTAAAGGGCTACACCTTC. This encodes CASSADRGLKGYTF.

This chain links TRBV15 with TRBJ2-1; D perhaps matches TRBD2 (6 bases). Per the germline V gene, CDR1 is LNHNV and CDR2 is YYDKDF (reference sequence). The CDR3 runs to 14 residues. V was shortened by 3 bases and J by 7 bases, with 13 bases between the two germline ends. In nucleotides, the CDR3 is TGTGCCACCAGCAGTTTGGGTGGGGGGAATGAGCAGTTCTTC. Protein sequence: CATSSLGGGNEQFF.

V and J are TRBV5-1 and TRBJ2-2; tentative D call: TRBD2 (6 bases). Trimming shortened V by 4 bases and J by 12 bases, and 19 bases separated the two germline ends. The germline CDR1 and CDR2 sequences are SGHRS and YFSETQ. The CDR3 has 14 residues. CDR3 nucleotides: TGCGCCAGCAGCGGATATCCAGGGACTGAGAAGCTGTTTTTT. Residues: CASSGYPGTEKLFF.

This clonotype was observed a handful of times. The chain couples TRBV28 to TRBJ2-3; D call uncertain. The CDR3 is 15 residues long. Trimming stripped 3 bases from V and 5 bases from J, with 15 bases between. Germline lookup yields CDR1 MDHEN and CDR2 SYDVKM. The CDR3 DNA is TGTGCCAGCAGTTTGGAGAGCCAGGTTGTAGATACGCAGTATTTT. Protein: CASSLESQVVDTQYF.

This clonotype came up many times. The chain recombines TRBV7-9 with TRBJ2-1, with D tentatively TRBD2 (6 bases). Germline-derived CDR1 and CDR2 are SEHNR and FQNEAQ (reference sequence). The V end was cut by 5 bases, the J end by 2 bases, with 13 bases between. CDR3 length: 15 residues. In DNA form, the CDR3 reads TGTGCCAGCAGCCCTTCGACTAGTCCCTACAATGAGCAGTTCTTC. Its translation: CASSPSTSPYNEQFF.

Ten or more counts support this clonotype. J is TRBJ2-7 and V is TRBV5-6; 7 positions match TRBD1. With 4 bases clipped from V and 1 base from J, the junction kept 8 bases outside the gene matches. Germline assignment: CDR1 SGHDT and CDR2 YYEEEE. The CDR3 has 15 amino acids. CDR3 nucleotide sequence: TGTGCCAGCAGCCCTACCGGGACAGCGTCCTACGAGCAGTACTTC. Its translation: CASSPTGTASYEQYF.

This clonotype was picked up a small number of times. The rearrangement joins TRBV27 to TRBJ2-3, with D perhaps matching TRBD1 (6 bases). Trimming left V 6 bases short and J 1 base short, with 11 bases between. Germline assignment: CDR1 MNHEY and CDR2 SMNVEV (reference sequence). CDR3 length: 14 amino acids. The CDR3 loop reads CASRGGFGTDTQYF. The CDR3 DNA is TGTGCCAGCAGAGGGGGATTTGGCACAGATACGCAGTATTTT.

This clonotype has a handful of counts. The chain joins TRBV6-2 or TRBV6-3 to TRBJ1-2; 7 bases fit TRBD1. Germline V gene sequence: CDR1 MNHEY, CDR2 SVGEGT. The CDR3 has 13 residues. Unmatched junction bases numbered 3, after V lost 5 bases and J lost 3 bases. The CDR3 DNA sequence: TGTGCCAGCAGTAACAGGGGATACTATGGCTACACCTTC. Translation gives CASSNRGYYGYTF.

CDR3 sequence reads: CSARANNEQFF. CDR3 nucleotides: TGCAGCGCGAGGGCTAACAATGAGCAGTTCTTC. This chain uses TRBV29-1 with TRBJ2-1; TRBD2 is a possible D gene (5 bases). The CDR3 has 11 residues. V lost 7 bases, J lost 5 bases, and 9 bases lay in between. Germline V gene sequence: CDR1 SQVTM, CDR2 ANQGSEA.

This clonotype was counted many times. The rearrangement uses TRBV11-2 and TRBJ2-1; D possibly uses TRBD1 or TRBD2 (6 bases each). Germline assignment: CDR1 SGHAT and CDR2 FQNNGV. Deletions cut 4 bases from V and 1 base from J, with 17 bases between. This CDR3 comprises 17 residues. The CDR3 DNA sequence: TGTGCCAGCAGCTGGGGCTCGGGGGCGAGGTCCTACAATGAGCAGTTCTTC. The encoded protein is CASSWGSGARSYNEQFF.

This clonotype was observed a handful of times. The chain joins TRBV4-1 to TRBJ1-1; 7 bases are shared with TRBD1. J lost 0 bases, V lost 0 bases, and 7 bases had no gene match. This CDR3 is 17 amino acids long. Germline-derived CDR1 and CDR2 are MGHRA and YSYEKL. In DNA form, the CDR3 reads TGCGCCAGCAGCCAAGATGGAACGGGGACAGTGAACACTGAAGCTTTCTTT. Encoded protein: CASSQDGTGTVNTEAFF.

This clonotype was recorded at least ten times. The rearrangement links TRBV7-9 to TRBJ1-4; D ambiguous. The V and J ends lost 4 bases and 8 bases respectively, with 14 bases between them. The CDR3 runs 14 residues. Germline values: CDR1 SEHNR, CDR2 FQNEAQ (reference sequence). The CDR3 here is CASSSPEGREKLFF. The CDR3 bases are TGTGCCAGCAGCTCCCCTGAGGGAAGGGAAAAACTGTTTTTT.